These 24 T cell receptor beta chains were sequenced from one sample in a study of blood T cell repertoires in COVID-19. Assay used: immunoSEQ multiplex PCR; TCRdb lists only in-frame clones, some missing. The repertoire consists of fewer than 250,000 clones, with 89% occurring once and the leading ten covering 4% to 5.5%. Sequencing was performed on peripheral blood. These receptor sequences come from a woman in her thirties or forties with acute or convalescent COVID-19.

The chain employs TRBV7-9 and TRBJ1-1; TRBD1 matches at 9 bases. From germline, CDR1 is SEHNR and CDR2 FQNEAQ (reference sequence). CDR3 length: 15 residues. J was trimmed by 6 bases and V by 6 bases; bases with no gene match: 11. The CDR3: CASRRAPGQGPEAFF. The CDR3 region has the DNA TGTGCCAGCAGGCGAGCACCGGGACAGGGTCCTGAAGCTTTCTTT.

The sample holds one count of this clone. The chain combines TRBV3-1 (or the pseudogene TRBV3-2) with TRBJ2-5; TRBD2 matches 10 bases. The trim removed 5 bases at V and 2 bases at J, leaving 11 bases unmatched. Germline CDR1 and CDR2: LGHDT and YNNKEL (reference sequence). CDR3 length: 17 residues. The CDR3, as DNA: TGTGCCAGCAGCTTAAGTCGGGGACTAGCGCGACAAGAGACCCAGTACTTC. Encoded protein: CASSLSRGLARQETQYF.

The chain carries TRBV5-1 and TRBJ2-2, with 8 bases identical to TRBD1. The germline V gene encodes CDR1 SGHRS and CDR2 YFSETQ. Trimming removed 4 bases from V and 4 bases from J; junction bases left unmatched: 9. The CDR3 loop spans 16 amino acids. The CDR3 loop reads CASSPGTGLITGELFF. As DNA, the CDR3 is TGCGCCAGCAGCCCCGGGACAGGCCTTATCACCGGGGAGCTGTTTTTT.

The CDR3 sequence is CASAKTGDTEAFF. CDR3 DNA: TGCGCCAGCGCTAAAACAGGGGACACTGAAGCTTTCTTT. This sequence joins TRBV10-1 and TRBJ1-1, with 7 positions matching TRBD1. There are 13 residues in the CDR3. CDR1 WNHNN and CDR2 SYGVQD come from the germline V gene (reference sequence). J gave up 3 bases and V 8 bases, and 6 bases lay outside the gene matches.

The chain links TRBV5-1 to TRBJ2-2; 8 nucleotides match TRBD2. Germline assignment: CDR1 SGHRS and CDR2 YFSETQ. With 4 bases clipped from V and 5 bases from J, the junction kept 7 bases outside the gene matches. This CDR3 has 15 residues. As DNA, the CDR3 is TGCGCCAGCAGCCCGGGGGGGCGCGGGACCGGGGAGCTGTTTTTT. The encoded protein is CASSPGGRGTGELFF.

V is TRBV9 and J is TRBJ1-1, with D possibly being TRBD1 (6 bases). Germline assignment: CDR1 SGDLS and CDR2 YYNGEE. The CDR3 runs to 15 residues. Trimming left V 3 bases short and J 1 base short, with 13 bases between. The CDR3 DNA sequence: TGTGCCAGCAGCGGACCAGGGGAAGGGAACACTGAAGCTTTCTTT. It is translated as CASSGPGEGNTEAFF.

This clone was seen just once. The chain has TRBV5-1 and TRBJ2-6, with 7 bases identical to TRBD1. Germline loops: CDR1 SGHRS, CDR2 YFSETQ. The CDR3 spans 15 residues. J was trimmed by 1 base and V by 3 bases; bases with no gene match: 1. The CDR3 DNA reads TGCGCCAGCAGCTCCAGGGGGTCTGGGGCCAACGTCCTGACTTTC. Protein sequence: CASSSRGSGANVLTF.

The chain links TRBV7-9 to TRBJ1-5, with TRBD1 matching over 8 bases. Germline values: CDR1 SEHNR, CDR2 FQNEAQ (reference sequence). The ends lost 6 bases at V and 4 bases at J; junction bases unmatched: 5. This CDR3 region has 14 residues. The CDR3 loop is CASSQDRANQPQHF. The CDR3 DNA follows: TGTGCCAGCAGTCAGGACAGGGCAAATCAGCCCCAGCATTTT.

The V and J genes are TRBV10-3 and TRBJ1-1; D perhaps matches TRBD1 (6 bases). Trimming took 7 bases from V and 0 from J, leaving 9 bases between them. CDR1 is ENHRY, CDR2 SYGVKD, per germline. The length of the CDR3 is 13 residues. CDR3 sequence reads: CAITQGLNTEAFF. The CDR3 DNA follows: TGTGCCATCACACAGGGACTGAACACTGAAGCTTTCTTT.

This rearrangement joins TRBV9 to TRBJ2-2, with TRBD1 matching 8 bases. The CDR3 loop spans 14 amino acids. The germline gives CDR1 SGDLS, CDR2 YYNGEE. Unmatched junction bases numbered 4, after V lost 5 bases and J lost 4 bases. The CDR3 reads CASSHTGGTGELFF. The DNA for the CDR3 is TGTGCCAGCAGTCATACAGGGGGCACCGGGGAGCTGTTTTTT.

This chain uses TRBV19 with TRBJ1-1, with TRBD1 matching 7 bases. This CDR3 spans 16 amino acids. Germline loops: CDR1 LNHDA, CDR2 SQIVND (reference sequence). V dropped 5 bases and J dropped 5; count of bases not matched to a gene: 14. The CDR3 protein is CASSAIGGARETEAFF. In nucleotides, the CDR3 is TGTGCCAGTAGTGCGATAGGGGGCGCGAGGGAAACTGAAGCTTTCTTT.

This chain links TRBV7-2 with TRBJ2-3, with D perhaps matching TRBD1 (5 bases). V lost 5 bases and J lost 4, with 10 bases in between. Germline lookup yields CDR1 SGHTA and CDR2 FQGNSA. This CDR3 spans 13 amino acids. This chain's CDR3 is CASSLDRADTQYF. In DNA, the CDR3 is TGTGCCAGCAGCCTCGACAGAGCAGATACGCAGTATTTT. The full variable domain, completed using reference TRBV7-2 and TRBJ2-3, is GAGVSQSPSNKVTEKGKDVELRCDPISGHTALYWYRQSLGQGLEFLIYFQGNSAPDKSGLPSDRFSAERTGGSVSTLTIQRTQQEDSAVYLCASSLDRADTQYFGPGTRLTVL.

The chain is built from TRBV3-1 (or the pseudogene TRBV3-2) and TRBJ2-3; TRBD1 matches at 7 bases. After removal of 1 base from V and 0 bases from J, the junction contained 7 bases not matched to a gene. CDR1 and CDR2 from the germline V gene are LGHDT and YNNKEL (reference sequence). CDR3 length: 17 amino acids. CDR3 region: CASSQAQGVTSTDTQYF. The CDR3 nucleotides read TGTGCCAGCAGCCAAGCGCAGGGGGTCACTAGCACAGATACGCAGTATTTT.

The gene calls are TRBV3-1 (or the pseudogene TRBV3-2) and TRBJ1-4; 9 bases fit TRBD1. This CDR3 spans 15 amino acids. Trimming cost V 1 base and J 7 bases; bases outside gene matches: 4. From germline, CDR1 is LGHDT and CDR2 YNNKEL (reference sequence). In DNA form, the CDR3 reads TGTGCCAGCAGCCAAGTGGACAGGGGAGGTGAAAAACTGTTTTTT. Its protein product is CASSQVDRGGEKLFF.

The V and J genes are TRBV27 and TRBJ1-2; TRBD1 matches 7 bases. This CDR3 has 14 amino acids. CDR1 and CDR2 (germline): MNHEY, SMNVEV (reference sequence). The V gene end was trimmed by 11 bases and the J gene end by 6 bases; junction bases not matched to a gene: 15. The DNA of the CDR3 is TGTGCCGGATTTCCAGGGGGGATCTCCCATGGCTACACCTTC. Protein sequence: CAGFPGGISHGYTF.

This chain joins TRBV5-1 and TRBJ2-5, with D perhaps matching TRBD1 (5 bases). The CDR3 is made up of 12 amino acids. CDR1 SGHRS and CDR2 YFSETQ come from the germline V gene. V lost 4 bases to trimming and J lost 5 bases, with 9 bases between them. This chain's CDR3 is CASSLYRETQYF. CDR3 DNA sequence: TGCGCCAGCAGCCTCTACAGGGAGACCCAGTACTTC.

V is TRBV3-1 (or the pseudogene TRBV3-2) and J is TRBJ2-1; D is perhaps TRBD2 (7 bases). CDR3 length equals 13 residues. V dropped 0 bases and J dropped 10 bases, with 10 bases sitting between them. Germline V CDR1 and CDR2: LGHDT, YNNKEL (reference sequence). In DNA form, the CDR3 reads TGTGCCAGCAGCCAAGATCGCGGGGGCGAGCAGTTCTTC. Protein product: CASSQDRGGEQFF.

The chain recombines TRBV5-6 with TRBJ2-2; 10 positions match TRBD2. The V segment lost 0 bases and the J segment 7 bases; nucleotides outside the gene matches: 9. Germline V gene data show CDR1 as SGHDT and CDR2 as YYEEEE. This CDR3 spans 17 amino acids. CDR3 bases: TGTGCCAGCAGCTTGGAAGGGACTAGCGATCGGGGCGGGGAGCTGTTTTTT. Amino acids: CASSLEGTSDRGGELFF.

This clone was seen a single time. This chain connects TRBV5-8 to TRBJ2-3, with D perhaps TRBD1 (6 bases). Trimming took off 2 bases at V and 3 bases at J, with 13 bases between the two ends. CDR3 length: 15 residues. The germline V gene encodes CDR1 SGHTS and CDR2 YDEGEE. CDR3 in amino acids: CASSLQGRRTDTQYF. The CDR3 DNA reads TGTGCCAGCAGCTTACAGGGAAGGAGAACAGATACGCAGTATTTT. Together with reference TRBV5-8 and TRBJ2-3, the CDR3 gives the full variable domain: EAGVTQSPTHLIKTRGQQATLRCSPISGHTSVYWYQQALGLGLQFLLWYDEGEERNRGNFPPRFSGRQFPNYSSELNVNALELEDSALYLCASSLQGRRTDTQYFGPGTRLTVL.

This chain links TRBV6-1 with TRBJ2-7; D remains unclear. The CDR3 covers 16 residues. Germline-derived CDR1 and CDR2 are MNHNS and SASEGT. Trimming took 1 base from V and 0 from J, leaving 13 bases between them. CDR3 protein: CASSEDAVRHSYEQYV. As DNA, the CDR3 is TGTGCCAGCAGTGAAGATGCAGTTCGACACTCCTACGAGCAGTACGTC.

The genes are TRBV5-1 and TRBJ2-1; tentatively, D is TRBD2 (5 bases). V was trimmed by 0 bases and J by 0 bases, leaving 7 bases between them. The V gene's germline CDR1 is SGHRS and CDR2 YFSETQ. CDR3 length equals 15 residues. The CDR3 bases are TGCGCCAGCAGCTTGGAAGGGAGCTCCTACAATGAGCAGTTCTTC. It translates to CASSLEGSSYNEQFF.

The rearrangement joins TRBV15 to TRBJ2-7, with 7 positions matching TRBD1. The ends lost 5 bases at V and 3 bases at J; junction bases unmatched: 10. The germline CDR1 and CDR2 sequences are LNHNV and YYDKDF (reference sequence). The CDR3 consists of 15 residues. The CDR3 region has the DNA TGTGCCACCAGCCAGGGATTGAGGGGGCGCTACGAGCAGTACGTC. This gives the protein CATSQGLRGRYEQYV.

The chain has TRBV10-3 and TRBJ2-5; 8 bases match TRBD2. Germline V CDR1 and CDR2: ENHRY, SYGVKD. V lost 4 bases and J lost 4; bases outside the gene matches: 5. This CDR3 contains 14 residues. For the CDR3, the DNA is TGTGCCATCAGTGGGGCGGGGGGAGGAGAGACCCAGTACTTC. This translates into CAISGAGGGETQYF.

The V call is TRBV15, the J call TRBJ1-6; perhaps TRBD1 as D (5 bases). CDR1 and CDR2 from the germline V gene are LNHNV and YYDKDF (reference sequence). Trimming took 0 bases from V and 7 from J, leaving 13 bases between them. The CDR3 consists of 16 residues. CDR3 coding DNA: TGTGCCACCAGCAGAGACAGGGAGGTGGGGAATTCACCCCTCCACTTT. It encodes CATSRDREVGNSPLHF.